This TCR beta chain was identified during a study of PD-1 blockade in classical Hodgkin lymphoma. Study in general: Treatment was intravenous nivolumab, 3 mg/kg every 2 weeks, until progression. Regarding the study as a whole: Exclusion removed patients who began nivolumab under 1 year after ASCT. Complete responders had baseline diversity similar to newly diagnosed patients. Unlike CD8+ TCR diversity, which did not rise significantly by C4D1, CD4+ TCR diversity did.

The protocol was immunoSEQ multiplex PCR, while the TCRdb copy is restricted to in-frame clones and leaves out a portion. The sample lists just under 1,500 clones; under 85% were seen once. With no exception, relapse followed autologous stem cell transplantation in all patients, and brentuximab vedotin exposure varied. Thawed PBMCs were subjected to magnetic negative selection, which yielded isolated CD8+ T cells. A word on this clone: The antigen is undetermined.

The germline V gene has CDR1 MNHEY and CDR2 SVGAGI. The CDR3 length is 14 residues. Trimming took off 8 bases at V and 0 bases at J, with 13 bases between the two ends. This TCR was sampled from a human donor with classical Hodgkin lymphoma. The gene calls are TRBV6-5 and TRBJ1-2, with TRBD1 as a possible D gene (5 bases). The specimen comprised CD8+ T cells from blood, sampled at baseline. The CDR3 DNA is TGTGCCAGCGGGGTGGGGGTCTCTAACTATGGCTACACCTTC. Its protein product is CASGVGVSNYGYTF.